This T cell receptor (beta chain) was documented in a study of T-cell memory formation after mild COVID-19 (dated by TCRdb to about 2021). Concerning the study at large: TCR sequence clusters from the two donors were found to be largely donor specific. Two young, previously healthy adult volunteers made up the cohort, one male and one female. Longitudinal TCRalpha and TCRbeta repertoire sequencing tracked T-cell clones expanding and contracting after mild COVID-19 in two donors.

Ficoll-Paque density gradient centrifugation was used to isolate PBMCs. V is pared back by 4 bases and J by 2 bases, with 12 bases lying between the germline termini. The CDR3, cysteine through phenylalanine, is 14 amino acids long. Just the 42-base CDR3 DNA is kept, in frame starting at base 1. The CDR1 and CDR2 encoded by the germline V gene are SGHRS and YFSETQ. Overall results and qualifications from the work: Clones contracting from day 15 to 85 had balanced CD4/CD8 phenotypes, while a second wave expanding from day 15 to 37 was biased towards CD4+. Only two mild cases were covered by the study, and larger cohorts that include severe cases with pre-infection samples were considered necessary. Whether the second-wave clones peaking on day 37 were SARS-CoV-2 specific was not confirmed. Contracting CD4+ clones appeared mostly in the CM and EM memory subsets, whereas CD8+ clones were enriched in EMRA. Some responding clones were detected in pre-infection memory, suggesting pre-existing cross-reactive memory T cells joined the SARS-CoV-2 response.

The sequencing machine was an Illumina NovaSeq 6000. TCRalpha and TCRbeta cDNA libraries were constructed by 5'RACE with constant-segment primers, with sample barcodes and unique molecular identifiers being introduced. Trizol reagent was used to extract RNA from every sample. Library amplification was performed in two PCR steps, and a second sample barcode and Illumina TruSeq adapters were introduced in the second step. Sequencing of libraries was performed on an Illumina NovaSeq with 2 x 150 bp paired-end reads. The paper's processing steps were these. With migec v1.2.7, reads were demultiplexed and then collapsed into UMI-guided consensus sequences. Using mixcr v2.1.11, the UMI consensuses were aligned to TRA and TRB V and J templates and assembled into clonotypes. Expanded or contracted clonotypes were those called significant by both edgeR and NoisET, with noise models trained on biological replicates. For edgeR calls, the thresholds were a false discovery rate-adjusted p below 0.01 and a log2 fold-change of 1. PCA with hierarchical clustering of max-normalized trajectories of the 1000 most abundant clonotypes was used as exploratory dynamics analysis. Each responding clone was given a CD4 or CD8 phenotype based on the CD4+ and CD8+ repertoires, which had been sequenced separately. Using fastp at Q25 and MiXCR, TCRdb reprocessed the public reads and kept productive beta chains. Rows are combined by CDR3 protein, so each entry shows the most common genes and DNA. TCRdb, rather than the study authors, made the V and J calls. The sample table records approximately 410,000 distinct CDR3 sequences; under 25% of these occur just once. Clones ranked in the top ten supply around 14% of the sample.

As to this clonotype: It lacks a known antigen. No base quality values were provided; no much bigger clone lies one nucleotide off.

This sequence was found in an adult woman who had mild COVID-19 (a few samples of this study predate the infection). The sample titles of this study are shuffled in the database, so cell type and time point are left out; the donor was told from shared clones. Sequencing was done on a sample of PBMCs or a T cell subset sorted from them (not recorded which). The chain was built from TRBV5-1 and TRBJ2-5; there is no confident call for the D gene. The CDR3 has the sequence CASSPQNPQETQYF. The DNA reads TGCGCCAGCAGCCCGCAGAACCCTCAAGAGACCCAGTACTTC.